This entry describes one T cell receptor (beta chain). Its matching antigen is unknown. The germline V gene encodes CDR1 SEHNR and CDR2 FQNEAQ (reference sequence). This CDR3 comprises 15 residues. J gave up 0 bases and V 4 bases, and 6 bases lay outside the gene matches. The sample originates from a study of blood T cells in healthy people across ages. A J-beta primer mix and a sample-barcoded 5' primer were used in a second PCR of about 7 to 12 cycles. TCRdb used MiXCR to reprocess the 5' RACE reads, holding one entry per CDR3 protein. Here the sample spans nearly 800,000 distinct CDR3 sequences, around three fifths being singletons. Study-level results: Unsorted PBMCs ruled out conclusive naive versus antigen-experienced comparison.

The rearrangement uses TRBV7-9 and TRBJ2-7; the match to TRBD2 covers 7 bases. The sequenced sample was blood. The sequence came from a man aged 40-49 years in good health. The CDR3 coding sequence is TGTGCCAGCAGCTCTAGCGGTAGCCTCTCCTACGAGCAGTACTTC. Its translation is CASSSSGSLSYEQYF.